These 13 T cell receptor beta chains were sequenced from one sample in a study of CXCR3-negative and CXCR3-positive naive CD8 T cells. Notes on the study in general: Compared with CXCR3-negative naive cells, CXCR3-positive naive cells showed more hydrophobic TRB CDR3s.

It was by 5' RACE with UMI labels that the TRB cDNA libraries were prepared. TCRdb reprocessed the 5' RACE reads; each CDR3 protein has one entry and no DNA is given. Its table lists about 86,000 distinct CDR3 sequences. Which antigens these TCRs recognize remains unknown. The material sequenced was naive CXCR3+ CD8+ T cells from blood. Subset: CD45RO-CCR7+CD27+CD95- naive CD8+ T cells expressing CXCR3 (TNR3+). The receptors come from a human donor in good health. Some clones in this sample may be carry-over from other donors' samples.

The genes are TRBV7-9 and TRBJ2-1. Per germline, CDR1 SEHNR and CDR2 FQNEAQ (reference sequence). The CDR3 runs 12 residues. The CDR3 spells CASSFSSYEQFF. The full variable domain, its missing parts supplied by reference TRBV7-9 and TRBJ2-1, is DTGVSQNPRHKITKRGQNVTFRCDPISEHNRLYWYRQTLGQGPEFLTYFQNEAQLEKSRLLSDRFSAERPKGSFSTLEIQRTEQGDSAMYLCASSFSSYEQFFGPGTRLTVL.

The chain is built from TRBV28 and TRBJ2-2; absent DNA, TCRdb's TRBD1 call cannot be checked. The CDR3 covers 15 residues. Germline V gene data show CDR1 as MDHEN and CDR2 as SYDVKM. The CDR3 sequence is CASSTESRVPGELFF.

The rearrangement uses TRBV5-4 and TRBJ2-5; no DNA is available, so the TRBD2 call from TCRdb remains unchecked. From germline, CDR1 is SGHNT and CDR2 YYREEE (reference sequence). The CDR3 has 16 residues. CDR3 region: CASSLEAGRLVETQYF.

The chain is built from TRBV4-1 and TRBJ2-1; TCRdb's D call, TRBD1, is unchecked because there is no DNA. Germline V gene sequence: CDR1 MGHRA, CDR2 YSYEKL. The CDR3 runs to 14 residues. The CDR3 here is CASSQTGTTNEQFF.

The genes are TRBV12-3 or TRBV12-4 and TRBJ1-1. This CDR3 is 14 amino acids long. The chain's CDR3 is CASSTLLRDTEAFF.

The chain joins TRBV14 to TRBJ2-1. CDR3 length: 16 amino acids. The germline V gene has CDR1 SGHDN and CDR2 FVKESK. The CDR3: CASSQVLRKTYNEQFF.

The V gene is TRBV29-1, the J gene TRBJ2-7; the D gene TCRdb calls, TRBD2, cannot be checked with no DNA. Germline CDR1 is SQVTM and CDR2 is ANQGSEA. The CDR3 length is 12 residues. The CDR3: CSAWGDGYEQYF.

The CDR3 region is CASSRSGRGNNEQFF. The chain is built from TRBV7-9 and TRBJ2-1; TCRdb's D call of TRBD2 is untestable without DNA. This CDR3 is built from 15 residues. Germline V gene sequence: CDR1 SEHNR, CDR2 FQNEAQ (reference sequence).

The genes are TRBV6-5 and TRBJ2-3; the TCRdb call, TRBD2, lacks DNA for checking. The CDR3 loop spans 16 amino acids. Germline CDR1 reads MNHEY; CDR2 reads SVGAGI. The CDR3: CASSYPPGGSTDTQYF.

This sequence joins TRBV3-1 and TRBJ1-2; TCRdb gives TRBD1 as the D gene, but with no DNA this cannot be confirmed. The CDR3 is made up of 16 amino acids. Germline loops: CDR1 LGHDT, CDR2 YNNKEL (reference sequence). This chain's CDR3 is CASSLPTGKLDYGYTF.

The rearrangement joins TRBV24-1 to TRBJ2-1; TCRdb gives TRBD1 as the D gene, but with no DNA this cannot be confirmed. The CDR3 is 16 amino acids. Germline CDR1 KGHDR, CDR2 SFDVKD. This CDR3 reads CATSDRPRVSYNEQFF.

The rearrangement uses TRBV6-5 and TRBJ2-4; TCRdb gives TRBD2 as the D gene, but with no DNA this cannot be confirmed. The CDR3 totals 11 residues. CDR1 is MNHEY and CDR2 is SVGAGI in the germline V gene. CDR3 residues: CASKAGGIQYF.

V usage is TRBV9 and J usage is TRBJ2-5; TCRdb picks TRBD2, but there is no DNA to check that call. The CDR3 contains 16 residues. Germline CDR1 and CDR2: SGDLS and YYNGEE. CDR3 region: CASNPEGGGGQETQYF.